This is a list of T cell receptor beta chains from one sample in a study of cytomegalovirus exposure and HLA in healthy donors. Using immunoSEQ multiplex PCR, the repertoire was profiled, and TCRdb retains in-frame clones only, with some absent. The repertoire has 65,000 to 85,000 clones, less than 85% of them found once; the top ten carry around 2.4%. Sequencing was performed on PBMCs. These receptors all come from a woman aged 45-65 years in good health and CMV-seronegative. Each CDR3 is given with its conserved first and last residue.

V	length	J	CDR3
TRBV5-6	14	TRBJ1-2	CASSFSRVDYGYTF
TRBV19	12	TRBJ2-5	CASSFPYSNQYF
TRBV7-2	14	TRBJ1-5	CASSLGAWAQPQHF
TRBV9	16	TRBJ2-7	CASSVISSGASYEQYF
TRBV6-4	12	TRBJ1-2	CASSDSGGGYTF
TRBV15	15	TRBJ2-2	CATSRDQGITGELFF
TRBV27	17	TRBJ1-1	CASSLSTGRYLNTEAFF
TRBV28	16	TRBJ2-7	CASSLPGQTKGYEQYF
TRBV4-1	15	TRBJ1-1	CASSLRQSPNTEAFF
TRBV28	16	TRBJ2-3	CASSFPNLGSTDTQYF
TRBV27	18	TRBJ1-6	CASSLMGSPILNNSPLHF
TRBV5-1	16	TRBJ1-3	CASSAELSISGNTIYF
TRBV27	13	TRBJ1-2	CASRISGGYGYTF
TRBV5-4	12	TRBJ2-1	CASKESVGEQFF
TRBV19	18	TRBJ2-3	CASSTLRDSVFSTDTQYF
TRBV10-1	16	TRBJ2-3	CASSEYPGGPTDTQYF
TRBV7-9	15	TRBJ2-6	CASSLEKPGGHVLTF
TRBV7-6	16	TRBJ1-3	CASSPGQAPSGNTIYF
TRBV25-1	15	.	CASSGSGLRFLEQYF
TRBV29-1	12	TRBJ2-1	CSLGTFGNEQFF
TRBV5-6	15	TRBJ1-1	CASSLYRGENTEAFF
TRBV5-4	14	TRBJ2-1	CASSLEGLYNEQFF
TRBV9	14	TRBJ2-3	CASSVATWSDTQYF
TRBV21-1	12	TRBJ1-1	CASSSSHTEAFF
TRBV5-5	15	TRBJ2-7	CASSLYSGQFYEQYF
TRBV25-1	17	TRBJ2-3	CASSESSGLAGADTQYF
TRBV7-9	14	TRBJ1-5	CASSQAGALQPQHF
TRBV4-2	14	TRBJ2-3	CASTPTYPTDTQYF
TRBV7-2	15	TRBJ1-1	CASSLAGTANTEAFF
TRBV29-1	17	TRBJ2-1	CSVEKRPGLGGYNEQFF
TRBV11-2	15	TRBJ2-1	CASSLNGGDYNEQFF
TRBV6-5	16	TRBJ2-7	CASSYSSTSGSSEQYF
TRBV5-5	15	TRBJ2-5	CASSFSGNRQETQYF
TRBV28	24	TRBJ2-1	CASSFPVFTRPGQGTAAPYNEQFF
TRBV27	12	TRBJ2-2	CASSLISGELFF
TRBV10-3	14	TRBJ2-3	CAISGGGQGDTQYF
TRBV29-1	12	TRBJ2-7	CSASGTVYEQYF
TRBV6-5	15	TRBJ2-3	CASSPGLGSTDTQYF
TRBV9	14	TRBJ2-1	CASGEKGQINEQFF
TRBV2	14	TRBJ2-1	CASSEFGGTVEQFF
TRBV9	16	TRBJ2-5	CASSSEGLDPRETQYF
TRBV5-1	15	TRBJ2-1	CASSLQTGGFNEQFF
TRBV9	12	TRBJ1-2	CASSVGGYGYTF
TRBV19	15	TRBJ2-7	CASSPHQIGGTEQYF
TRBV2	18	TRBJ1-3	CASSEAWAGVRSGNTIYF
TRBV6-1	14	TRBJ1-5	CASRSDRSNQPQHF
TRBV10-2	20	TRBJ2-1	CASSERGGPGERGTYNEQFF
TRBV29-1	14	.	CRPDRTSSGNTIYF
TRBV5-4	13	TRBJ2-3	CASSRYREDTQYF
TRBV19	15	TRBJ2-1	CASSGALAGYNEQFF
TRBV9	14	TRBJ1-2	CASSVRGQGEGYTF
TRBV10-3	15	TRBJ2-5	CAISESRTTQETQYF
TRBV14	14	TRBJ2-7	CASSRGQGSYEQYF
TRBV7-9	12	TRBJ1-5	CASSLGGQAQHF
TRBV4-1	16	TRBJ2-1	CASSPTVSGSLNEQFF
TRBV15	18	TRBJ2-2	CATSRDLKGHSNTGELFF
TRBV10-3	15	TRBJ2-3	CAIRASGGSTDTQYF